This T cell receptor beta chain stems from a study of blood T cells in healthy people across ages. This clonotype was counted a few times. Its antigen is currently unknown. Whole-study findings and limits: Older age went with lower TCR beta diversity per million T cells, in a roughly linear way.

The use of a sample-barcoded 5' primer and a J-beta primer mix characterized a second PCR of about 7 to 12 cycles. The study obtained at least 3 million CDR3-containing paired-end reads from every sample. A single record per CDR3 protein comes from TCRdb applying MiXCR to the 5' RACE reads. The sample yields 1 million to 1.2 million distinct CDR3 sequences, more than 30% seen once. The CDR3 is 15 amino acids. V shed 3 bases and J shed 6 bases, with 18 bases lying between them. CDR1 is DFQATT and CDR2 is SNEGSKA in the germline V gene (reference sequence). The people who gave samples were healthy Caucasians from Russia, aged roughly 6 to 90.

This chain connects TRBV20-1 to TRBJ2-1, with D perhaps TRBD2 (6 bases). Specimen: blood. The receptor was derived from a man younger than 35 in good health. The DNA of the CDR3 is TGCAGTGCTAGGGCTAGCGTCTTCATCGGCAATGAGCAGTTCTTC. This codes for CSARASVFIGNEQFF.